This T cell receptor (beta chain) was recorded in a study of OX40 agonist ivuxolimab in advanced cancers. Whole-study context: Those enrolled were approximately 78% male, with a mean age of approximately 60 years and ages from roughly 20 to 85.

Turning to this clone: No antigen is known for it.

General study findings and limits: With doses of 0.1 to 3.0 mg/kg, CD4+ and CD8+ blood T cells had undergone clonal expansion by week 6.

The assay was immunoSEQ multiplex PCR, and TCRdb's table has in-frame clones only and misses some. The sample shows 65,000 or so clones, 80% to 95% of them seen only once. The sequenced sample was CD4+ or CD8+ T cells sorted from blood, obtained in a trial of the OX40 agonist ivuxolimab. The origin of this receptor is an adult with an advanced solid tumor such as melanoma, head and neck, liver or kidney cancer.

The CDR3 DNA sequence: TGCGCCAGCAGCTTGACAGGGGGCATCGGTGAAAAACTGTTTTTT. Protein sequence: CASSLTGGIGEKLFF. The chain joins TRBV5-1 to TRBJ1-4; 9 nucleotides match TRBD1. Germline V lookup: CDR1 SGHRS, CDR2 YFSETQ. The junction had 5 bases not matched to a gene; V was cut back by 1 base and J by 7 bases. This CDR3 has 15 amino acids.